The T cell receptor beta chain described here comes from a study of blood T cell repertoires in COVID-19. Method: immunoSEQ multiplex PCR; TCRdb's copy keeps in-frame clones and lacks some. The sample has around 350,000 clones, approximately 86% seen once. This receptor was obtained from a human donor in a cohort sampled during active COVID-19. The sequencing sample was made of peripheral blood.

CDR3 loop: CAWSVVVAGETQYF. Here the CDR3 DNA reads TGTGCCTGGAGTGTAGTTGTGGCAGGAGAGACCCAGTACTTC. The chain joins TRBV30 to TRBJ2-5; D uncertain. Between the trimmed V and J ends, which lost 0 bases and 4 bases, there was a span of 12 bases. CDR1 GTSNPN and CDR2 SVGIG come from the germline V gene (reference sequence). The CDR3 loop spans 14 amino acids.